The 4 T cell receptor beta chains in this list originate from one sample, sequenced in a study of lymphopenia after photon versus proton radiotherapy. Method: immunoSEQ multiplex PCR; TCRdb's copy keeps in-frame clones and lacks some. The sample has 30,000 to 45,000 clones, 85% seen once. This specimen consisted of peripheral blood, obtained from a patient treated with photon-based radiotherapy. The source of these receptors is a man aged 50-60 years with gastric cancer.

This clone appeared once. The chain links TRBV7-9 to TRBJ1-2; TRBD1 matches at 8 bases. The CDR3 sequence is 14 residues long. Germline V gene sequence: CDR1 SEHNR, CDR2 FQNEAQ (reference sequence). Germline trimming cut 6 bases from V and 3 bases from J; bases unmatched to any gene: 6. DNA for the CDR3: TGTGCCAGCAGTCTCGGACAGGGACACTATGGCTACACCTTC. Residues: CASSLGQGHYGYTF. Combining the CDR3 with reference TRBV7-9 and TRBJ1-2 gives the whole variable domain DTGVSQNPRHKITKRGQNVTFRCDPISEHNRLYWYRQTLGQGPEFLTYFQNEAQLEKSRLLSDRFSAERPKGSFSTLEIQRTEQGDSAMYLCASSLGQGHYGYTFGSGTRLTVV.

This clone was picked up a small number of times. V gene TRBV5-5 combines with J gene TRBJ2-1; 12 nucleotides agree with TRBD1. Looked up from germline, CDR1 is SGHKS and CDR2 is YYEKEE (reference sequence). J lost 6 bases, V lost 0 bases, and 16 bases had no gene match. The CDR3 is 20 amino acids. Written as DNA, the CDR3 is TGTGCCAGCAGCTTGGGATGGGGACAGGGGGCTCAACATGGCGGCAATGAGCAGTTCTTC. Protein product: CASSLGWGQGAQHGGNEQFF.

Here the CDR3 DNA reads TGTGCCAGCAGTTTCCAGGGGTTGTCGGGCAATCAGCCCCAGCATTTT. Amino acid sequence: CASSFQGLSGNQPQHF. The chain recombines TRBV27 with TRBJ1-5; possibly TRBD1 for D (6 bases). Trimming removed 3 bases at V and 2 bases at J, with 14 bases between. The CDR3 totals 16 residues. CDR1 MNHEY and CDR2 SMNVEV come from the germline V gene (reference sequence).

This chain joins TRBV18 and TRBJ2-6; D gene unclear. The CDR3 sequence is 16 residues long. The V gene's germline CDR1 is KGHSH and CDR2 LQKENI. The V end lost 6 bases, the J end lost 0 bases, and 12 bases lay between the germline ends. The CDR3 sequence: CASSRSKGSGANVLTF. The CDR3 DNA follows: TGTGCCAGCTCCCGTAGTAAGGGCTCTGGGGCCAACGTCCTGACTTTC.